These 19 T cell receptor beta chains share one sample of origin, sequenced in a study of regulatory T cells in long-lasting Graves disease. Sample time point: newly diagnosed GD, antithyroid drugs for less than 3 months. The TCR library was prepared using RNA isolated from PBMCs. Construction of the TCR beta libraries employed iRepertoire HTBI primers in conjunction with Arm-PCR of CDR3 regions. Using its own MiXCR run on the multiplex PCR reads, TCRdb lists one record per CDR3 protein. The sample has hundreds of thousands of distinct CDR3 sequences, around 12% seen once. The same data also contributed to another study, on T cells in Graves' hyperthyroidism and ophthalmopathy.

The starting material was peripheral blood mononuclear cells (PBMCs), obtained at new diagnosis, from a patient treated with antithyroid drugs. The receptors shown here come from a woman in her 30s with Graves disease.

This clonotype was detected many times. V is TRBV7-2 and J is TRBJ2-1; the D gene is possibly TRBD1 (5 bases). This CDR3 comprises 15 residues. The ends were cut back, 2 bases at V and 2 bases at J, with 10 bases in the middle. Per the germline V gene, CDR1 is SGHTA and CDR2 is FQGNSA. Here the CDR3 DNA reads TGTGCCAGCAGCTTATCGGCAGGGCCCTACAATGAGCAGTTCTTC. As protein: CASSLSAGPYNEQFF.

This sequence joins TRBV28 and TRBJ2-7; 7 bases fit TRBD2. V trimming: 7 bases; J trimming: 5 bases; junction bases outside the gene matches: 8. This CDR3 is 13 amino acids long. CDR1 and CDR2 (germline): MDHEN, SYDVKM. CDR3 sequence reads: CASTTGGFNEQYF. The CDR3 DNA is TGTGCCAGCACGACGGGAGGATTCAACGAGCAGTACTTC.

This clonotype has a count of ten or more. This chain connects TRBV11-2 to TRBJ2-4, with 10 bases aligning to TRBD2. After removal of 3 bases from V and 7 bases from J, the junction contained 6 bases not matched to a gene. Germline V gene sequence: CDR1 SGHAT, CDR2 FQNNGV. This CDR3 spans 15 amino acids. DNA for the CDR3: TGTGCCAGCAGCTTTCAAAGCGGGAGGGGGAACATTCAGTACTTC. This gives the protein CASSFQSGRGNIQYF.

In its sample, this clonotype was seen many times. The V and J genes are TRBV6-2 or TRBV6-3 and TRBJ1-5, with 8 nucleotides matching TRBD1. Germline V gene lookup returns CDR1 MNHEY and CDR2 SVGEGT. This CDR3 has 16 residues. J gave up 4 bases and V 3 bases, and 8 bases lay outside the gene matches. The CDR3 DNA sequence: TGTGCCAGCAGTTATTCTACCGGGACAGGTAATCAGCCCCAGCATTTT. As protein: CASSYSTGTGNQPQHF.

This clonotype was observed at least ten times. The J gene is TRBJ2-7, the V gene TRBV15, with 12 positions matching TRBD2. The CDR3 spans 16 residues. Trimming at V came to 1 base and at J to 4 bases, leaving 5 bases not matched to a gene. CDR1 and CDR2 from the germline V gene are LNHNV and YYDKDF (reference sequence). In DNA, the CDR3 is TGTGCCACCAGCAGAGTACTAGCGGGAGGAGGGTACGAGCAGTACTTC. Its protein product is CATSRVLAGGGYEQYF.

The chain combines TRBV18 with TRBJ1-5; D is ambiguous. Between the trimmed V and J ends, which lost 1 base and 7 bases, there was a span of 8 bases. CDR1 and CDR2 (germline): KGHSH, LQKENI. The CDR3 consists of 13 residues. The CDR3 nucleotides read TGTGCCAGCTCACCACAAAAGAACCAGCCCCAGCATTTT. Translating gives CASSPQKNQPQHF.

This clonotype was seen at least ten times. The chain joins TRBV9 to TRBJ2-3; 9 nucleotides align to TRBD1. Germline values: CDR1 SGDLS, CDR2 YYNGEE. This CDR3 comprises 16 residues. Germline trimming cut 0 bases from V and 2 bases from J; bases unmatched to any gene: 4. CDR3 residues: CASSVGDREVTDTQYF. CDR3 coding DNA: TGTGCCAGCAGCGTAGGGGACAGGGAAGTCACAGATACGCAGTATTTT.

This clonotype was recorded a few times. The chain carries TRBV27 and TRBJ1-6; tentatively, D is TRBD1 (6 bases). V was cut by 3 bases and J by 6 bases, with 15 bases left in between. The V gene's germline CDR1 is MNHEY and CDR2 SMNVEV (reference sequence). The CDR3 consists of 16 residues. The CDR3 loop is CASSFLARGGNSPLHF. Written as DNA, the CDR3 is TGTGCCAGCAGTTTTCTGGCCAGGGGTGGTAATTCACCCCTCCACTTT.

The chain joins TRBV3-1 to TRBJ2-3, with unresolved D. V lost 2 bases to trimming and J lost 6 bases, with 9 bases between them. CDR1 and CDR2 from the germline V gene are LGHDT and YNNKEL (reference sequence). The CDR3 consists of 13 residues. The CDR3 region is CASSQKAADTQYF. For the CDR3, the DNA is TGTGCCAGCAGCCAAAAGGCCGCGGATACGCAGTATTTT.

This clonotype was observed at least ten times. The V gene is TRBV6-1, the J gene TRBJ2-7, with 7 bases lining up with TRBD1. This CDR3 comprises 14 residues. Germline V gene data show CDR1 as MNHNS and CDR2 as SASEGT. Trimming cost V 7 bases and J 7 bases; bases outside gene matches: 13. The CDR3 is CASTPGQSPGEQYF. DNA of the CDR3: TGTGCCAGCACCCCGGGACAGAGTCCGGGGGAGCAGTACTTC.

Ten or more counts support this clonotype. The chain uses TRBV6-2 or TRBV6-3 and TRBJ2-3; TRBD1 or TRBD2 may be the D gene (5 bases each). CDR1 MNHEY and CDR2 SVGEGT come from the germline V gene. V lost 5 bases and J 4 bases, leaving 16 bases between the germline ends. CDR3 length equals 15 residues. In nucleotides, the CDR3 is TGTGCCAGCAGTGAAGGGCAGGGTAGCGCAGATACGCAGTATTTT. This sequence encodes CASSEGQGSADTQYF.

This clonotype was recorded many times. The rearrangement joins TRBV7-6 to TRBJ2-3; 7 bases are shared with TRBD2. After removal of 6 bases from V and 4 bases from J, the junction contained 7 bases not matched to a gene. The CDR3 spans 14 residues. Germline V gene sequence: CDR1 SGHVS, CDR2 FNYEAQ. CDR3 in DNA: TGTGCCAGCAGGGGGAGGGCCTCATCAGATACGCAGTATTTT. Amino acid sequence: CASRGRASSDTQYF.

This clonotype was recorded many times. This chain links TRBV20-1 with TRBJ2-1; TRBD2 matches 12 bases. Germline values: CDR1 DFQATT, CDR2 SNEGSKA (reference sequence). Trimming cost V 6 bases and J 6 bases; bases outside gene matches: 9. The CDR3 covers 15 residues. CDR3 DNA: TGCAGTGCCCGGAAGACTAGCGGGAGCGGCAATGAGCAGTTCTTC. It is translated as CSARKTSGSGNEQFF.

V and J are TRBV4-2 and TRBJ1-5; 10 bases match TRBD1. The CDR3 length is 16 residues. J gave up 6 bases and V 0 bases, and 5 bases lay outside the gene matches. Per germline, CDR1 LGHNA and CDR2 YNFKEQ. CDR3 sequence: CASSQEVTGGGQPQHF. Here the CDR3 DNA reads TGTGCCAGCAGCCAAGAGGTGACAGGGGGCGGTCAGCCCCAGCATTTT.

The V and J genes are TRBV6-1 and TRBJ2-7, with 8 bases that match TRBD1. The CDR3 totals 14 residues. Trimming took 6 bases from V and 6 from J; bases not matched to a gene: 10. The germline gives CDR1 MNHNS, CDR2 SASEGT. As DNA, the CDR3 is TGTGCCAGCAGACAAAGGACAGGGACACGCGAGCAGTACTTC. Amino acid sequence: CASRQRTGTREQYF.

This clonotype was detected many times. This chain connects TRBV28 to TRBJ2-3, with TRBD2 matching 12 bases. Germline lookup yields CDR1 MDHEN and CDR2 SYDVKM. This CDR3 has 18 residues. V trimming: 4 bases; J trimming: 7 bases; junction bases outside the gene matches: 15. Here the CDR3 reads CASSYHLLAGGTSYTQYF. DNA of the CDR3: TGTGCCAGCAGTTACCACTTACTAGCGGGAGGTACATCATATACGCAGTATTTT. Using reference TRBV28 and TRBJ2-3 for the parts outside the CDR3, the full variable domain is DVKVTQSSRYLVKRTGEKVFLECVQDMDHENMFWYRQDPGLGLRLIYFSYDVKMKEKGDIPEGYSVSREKKERFSLILESASTNQTSMYLCASSYHLLAGGTSYTQYFGPGTRLTVL.

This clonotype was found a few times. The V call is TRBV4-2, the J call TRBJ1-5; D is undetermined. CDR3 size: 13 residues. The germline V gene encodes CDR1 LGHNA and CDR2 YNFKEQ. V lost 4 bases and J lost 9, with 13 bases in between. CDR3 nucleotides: TGTGCCAGCAGCCCGCCCTCGGGAGGGCCCCAGCATTTT. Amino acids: CASSPPSGGPQHF.

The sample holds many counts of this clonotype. The CDR3 reads CASSLWGVSSYEQYF. CDR3 nucleotide sequence: TGTGCCAGCAGTTTATGGGGGGTTAGCTCCTACGAGCAGTACTTC. The chain combines TRBV28 with TRBJ2-7; either TRBD1 or TRBD2 may fit D (5 bases each). The germline V gene has CDR1 MDHEN and CDR2 SYDVKM. The CDR3 runs to 15 residues. V was clipped by 0 bases and J by 0 bases, with 9 bases between them.

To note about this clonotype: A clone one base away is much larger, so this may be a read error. The CDR3, as DNA: TGTGCCGGCAGCTTAGAGCACCAAAGAAGGACTAGCGGGATTTCCTACGAGCAGTACTTC. It yields the protein CAGSLEHQRRTSGISYEQYF. This chain links TRBV11-3 with TRBJ2-7, with TRBD2 identical over 12 bases. The CDR3 loop spans 20 amino acids. Germline V gene sequence: CDR1 SGHNT, CDR2 YENEEA.